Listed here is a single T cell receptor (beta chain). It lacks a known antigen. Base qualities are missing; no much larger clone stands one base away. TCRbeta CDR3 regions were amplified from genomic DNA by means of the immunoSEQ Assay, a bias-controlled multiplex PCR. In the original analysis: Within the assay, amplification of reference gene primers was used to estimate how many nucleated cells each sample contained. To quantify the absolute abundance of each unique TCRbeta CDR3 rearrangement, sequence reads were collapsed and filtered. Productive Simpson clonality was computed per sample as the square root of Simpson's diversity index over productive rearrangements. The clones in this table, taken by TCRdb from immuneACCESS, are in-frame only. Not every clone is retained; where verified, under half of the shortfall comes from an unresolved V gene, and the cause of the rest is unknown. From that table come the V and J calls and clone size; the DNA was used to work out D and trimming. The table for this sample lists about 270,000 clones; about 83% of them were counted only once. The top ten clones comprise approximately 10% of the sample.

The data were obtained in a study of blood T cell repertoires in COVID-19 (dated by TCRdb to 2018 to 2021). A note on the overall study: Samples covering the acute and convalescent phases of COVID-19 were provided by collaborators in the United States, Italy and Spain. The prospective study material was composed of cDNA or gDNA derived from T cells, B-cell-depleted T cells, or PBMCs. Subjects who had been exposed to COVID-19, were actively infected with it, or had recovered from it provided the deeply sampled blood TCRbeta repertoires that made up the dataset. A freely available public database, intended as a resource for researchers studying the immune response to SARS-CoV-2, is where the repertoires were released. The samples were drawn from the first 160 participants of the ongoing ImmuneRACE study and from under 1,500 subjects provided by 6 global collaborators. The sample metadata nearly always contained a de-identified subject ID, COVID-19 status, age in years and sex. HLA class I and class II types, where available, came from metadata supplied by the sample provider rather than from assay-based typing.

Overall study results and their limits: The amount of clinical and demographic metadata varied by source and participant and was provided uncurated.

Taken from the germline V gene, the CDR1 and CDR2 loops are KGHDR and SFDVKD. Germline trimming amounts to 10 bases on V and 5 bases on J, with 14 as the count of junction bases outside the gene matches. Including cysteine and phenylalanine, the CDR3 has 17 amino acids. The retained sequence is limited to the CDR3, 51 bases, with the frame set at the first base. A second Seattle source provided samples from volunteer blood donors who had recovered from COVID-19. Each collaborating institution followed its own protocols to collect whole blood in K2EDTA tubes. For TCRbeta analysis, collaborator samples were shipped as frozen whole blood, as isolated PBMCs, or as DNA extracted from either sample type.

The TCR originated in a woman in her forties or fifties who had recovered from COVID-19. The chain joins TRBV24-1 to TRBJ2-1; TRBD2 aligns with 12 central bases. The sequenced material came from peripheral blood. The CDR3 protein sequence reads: CATTVELAGGINNEQFF. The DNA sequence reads TGTGCCACGACCGTAGAACTAGCGGGAGGAATCAACAATGAGCAGTTCTTC.